Listed below are T cell receptor beta chains from one sample, sequenced in a study of beta chain features in type 1 diabetes. Generated by immunoSEQ multiplex PCR, the TCRdb table keeps only in-frame clones and is missing some. The sample contains about 60,000 clones, roughly three fifths of which appear only once. The specimen sequenced was Tregs from blood. These receptors were obtained from a woman aged 18-29 years in good health. Both conserved end residues are part of each CDR3. The order of the fields is D gene, J gene, clone size, V gene, CDR3 DNA, CDR3 protein. A D gene is named only where the DNA matches it firmly. Rows may omit the clone size; those that give it use once, few, many or a size class.

TRBD1 TRBJ1-1 few TRBV27 TGTGCCAGCAGCATGGACAGGAAGAACACTGAAGCTTTCTTT CASSMDRKNTEAFF
- TRBJ2-1 - TRBV5-1 TGCGCCAGCAGCTTGGGTACTTACAATGAGCAGTTCTTC CASSLGTYNEQFF
- TRBJ1-2 - TRBV4-3 TGCGCCAGCAGCCAAGGTACAGGGCCTGCTAACTATGGCTACACCTTC CASSQGTGPANYGYTF
TRBD1 TRBJ2-1 - TRBV18 TGTGCCAGCTCACCCCCGGGACAGGGCTACAATGAGCAGTTCTTC CASSPPGQGYNEQFF
TRBD1 TRBJ2-7 - TRBV10-3 TGTGCCATCAGTCCAGGGGGTGCCTACGAGCAGTACTTC CAISPGGAYEQYF
- TRBJ2-7 - TRBV2 TGTGCCAGTAGAACAGGGCTTGCCTCCTACGAGCAGTACTTC CASRTGLASYEQYF
TRBD1 TRBJ1-3 - TRBV4-1 TGCGCCACAGGGACAGGGGGTGTACCCTCTGGAAACACCATATATTTT CATGTGGVPSGNTIYF
- TRBJ2-3 once TRBV5-4 TGTGCCAGCAGCGAGGCCACAAGAGTTGATACGCAGTATTTT CASSEATRVDTQYF
TRBD1 TRBJ2-5 - TRBV29-1 TGCAGCGTTGAGGGACAGGGCTACGTAGAGACCCAGTACTTC CSVEGQGYVETQYF
TRBD2 TRBJ2-1 - TRBV7-2 TGTGCCAGCAGCTTAGTGGGGAGACTAGCGGGAGGGGGATACAATGAGCAGTTCTTC CASSLVGRLAGGGYNEQFF
- TRBJ2-5 - TRBV6-1 TGTGCCAGCAGAGAACGGGGGGCGGCAGAGACCCAGTACTTC CASRERGAAETQYF
TRBD2 TRBJ2-7 - TRBV19 TGTGCCAGTAGCAATAGCGGGGCCTACGAGCAGTACTTC CASSNSGAYEQYF
- TRBJ2-7 - TRBV5-1 TGCGCCAGCAGCCAAGACCCGGGGATATCCTACGAGCAGTACTTC CASSQDPGISYEQYF
TRBD2 TRBJ2-4 medium-sized TRBV7-2 TGTGCCAGCAGCTTAGGGAGCGGGGGGGCCAAAAACATTCAGTACTTC CASSLGSGGAKNIQYF
TRBD1 TRBJ1-1 - TRBV6-5 TGTGCCAGCAGCCTGACAGGGAACATGAACACTGAAGCTTTCTTT CASSLTGNMNTEAFF
- TRBJ2-5 - TRBV5-1 TGCGCCAGCAGCTTGGCCAGGGGCCAAGAGACCCAGTACTTC CASSLARGQETQYF
TRBD1 TRBJ2-7 - TRBV5-1 TGCGCCAGCAGCTCGGGACAGGGTTGGTACGAGCAGTACTTC CASSSGQGWYEQYF
- TRBJ2-5 - TRBV7-9 TGTGCCAGCAGCCCTGTGGAGACCCAGTACTTC CASSPVETQYF
TRBD1 TRBJ1-2 few TRBV6-5 TGTGCCAGCAGGATCCGGGACAGGGGGCGGGTCACCTTC CASRIRDRGRVTF
- TRBJ1-2 - TRBV5-6 TGTGCCAGCAGCTTGATCCCAGTCTATGGCTACACCTTC CASSLIPVYGYTF
TRBD1 TRBJ1-2 - TRBV18 TGTGCCAGCTCACGGGGACAGGGCCTCAGCTATGGCTACACCTTC CASSRGQGLSYGYTF
TRBD1 TRBJ1-1 - TRBV5-4 TGTGCCAGCAGCTTGGGACAGGGGAGTACCACTGAAGCTTTCTTT CASSLGQGSTTEAFF
- TRBJ2-3 few TRBV7-9 TGTGCCAGCAGCTTAGCACAGAATACGCAGTATTTT CASSLAQNTQYF
- TRBJ1-2 - TRBV2 TGTGCCAGCAGGGACAGAGGATATGGCTACACCTTC CASRDRGYGYTF
- TRBJ1-1 few TRBV18 TGTGCCAGCTCACCCACGGGGAACACTGAAGCTTTCTTT CASSPTGNTEAFF
- TRBJ2-7 once TRBV4-1 TGCGCCAGCAGCCACCCCGGGAGCTTGGTGCAGTACTTC CASSHPGSLVQYF
- TRBJ1-1 - TRBV18 TGTGCCAGCTCACTGCCTACAGCTGAAGCTTTCTTT CASSLPTAEAFF